This record covers a single TCR beta chain. Regarding treatment: randomized to nivolumab then ipilimumab (arm A) or the reverse (arm B). Patients had received no earlier DNA-damaging chemotherapy. This sample stems from a study of sequential checkpoint blockade in melanoma. The repertoire was sequenced with immunoSEQ multiplex PCR; TCRdb's copy has only in-frame clones and lacks some. Among 10,000 to 11,000 clones listed, around 80% were seen once. Germline loops: CDR1 SGDLS, CDR2 YYNGEE. The CDR3 contains 14 residues. Sequenced here: CD8+ T cells sorted from blood (inferred from file names), sampled from a patient given nivolumab and ipilimumab in sequence. The chain is built from TRBV9 and TRBJ2-5; D may be TRBD1 (6 bases). The J call could be wrong; TRBJ2-7 is a better fit for the DNA end. This clonotype was obtained from a human donor with melanoma. The CDR3 region has the DNA TGTGCCAGCAGCTTAGAAAGTGAGGGGGACGAGCAGTACTTC. The encoded protein is CASSLESEGDEQYF.